The entry below gives a single TCR beta chain sequence along with its context. The antigen is unknown. Germline CDR1 LNHDA, CDR2 SQIVND (reference sequence). The CDR3 runs to 14 residues. The germline V and J ends were trimmed by 5 bases and 4 bases, with 11 bases remaining between them. These data come from a study of human T cells and chemical hapten exposure. The wider study: In the sensitization step, 2% DPC was placed on about 2 cm by about 2 cm of upper inner arm skin. Throughout a study of around six months, patients underwent weekly scalp administration of diphenylcyclopropenone doses.

The study's library attached unique molecular identifiers to single cDNA molecules. TCRdb processed the RACE reads anew with MiXCR; each CDR3 protein has one entry. The sample shows 96,000 or so distinct CDR3 sequences, about 9.3% of them seen only once. Findings of the study overall: The donor cohort had alopecia, so its immune response may not match that of healthy people.

Time point specified: patch test 2, 6 weeks after DPC sensitization. Treatment: therapeutic diphenylcyclopropenone sensitization with weekly scalp DPC. The chain links TRBV19 to TRBJ1-4; D remains ambiguous. The sequencing used whole blood, collected in connection with sensitization to the hapten diphenylcyclopropenone (DPC). The receptor's source is a woman between 40 and 50 years old with alopecia areata. Some clones in this sample may be carry-over from other donors' samples. CDR3 DNA: TGTGCCAGTAGTGAGCAGGCCTATAATGAAAAACTGTTTTTT. Translated, it gives CASSEQAYNEKLFF.